Presented here are 3 T cell receptor beta chains from one specimen sequenced in a study of CD8+CD57+ T cells in acquired aplastic anemia. Genomic DNA acted as the template from which TCR beta VDJ combination and CDR3 sequence profiling were carried out. MiXCR, applied by TCRdb to the reads, yields one record per CDR3 protein. This sample yields approximately 65,000 distinct CDR3 sequences, of which 45% to 70% are seen a single time; 2% to 2.5% belongs to the top ten. Material for sequencing was sorted CD4+, CD8+, or CD8+CD57+ T cells (not recorded which) from PBMCs. These receptor sequences come from a human donor in good health, serving as a control.

The J gene is TRBJ1-2, the V gene TRBV10-3, with D tentatively TRBD1 (6 bases). V dropped 10 bases and J dropped 4 bases, with 19 bases sitting between them. Looked up from germline, CDR1 is ENHRY and CDR2 is SYGVKD. The CDR3 is made up of 14 amino acids. CDR3 loop: CASRPETGRYGYTF. The DNA of the CDR3 is TGTGCCAGCAGGCCCGAAACAGGGCGCTATGGCTACACCTTC.

The V gene is TRBV25-1, the J gene TRBJ1-4; possibly TRBD1 for D (5 bases). The CDR3 is made up of 13 amino acids. The V and J ends lost 4 bases and 8 bases respectively, with 11 bases between them. CDR1 and CDR2 from the germline V gene are MGHDK and SYGVNS. In DNA form, the CDR3 reads TGTGCCAGCAGTGCTGGGGCAGGGGAAAAACTGTTTTTT. This gives the protein CASSAGAGEKLFF.

As concerns this clonotype: One base away lies a much larger clone, so this may be a sequencing read error. The V call is TRBV3-1, the J call TRBJ2-2; D perhaps matches TRBD2 (6 bases). Germline V gene lookup returns CDR1 LGHDT and CDR2 YNNKEL (reference sequence). The CDR3 runs to 18 residues. As DNA, the CDR3 is TGTGCCGGCAGCCTGGACTTAGTGACTAGTGGGGACACCGGGGAGCTGTTTTTT. Its translation is CAGSLDLVTSGDTGELFF.